This entry describes one T cell receptor (beta chain). Its antigen is undetermined. This record comes from a study of cytomegalovirus exposure and HLA in healthy donors. As for the study in general: A prior analysis found about 110 million unique TCR beta sequences from around 180 million T cells. Notes on the study in general: Among the most significant clusters, several appeared linked to common viral pathogens in a later analysis.

The PCR contained 60 Vbeta and 13 Jbeta primers. Measured with immunoSEQ multiplex PCR; TCRdb has only the in-frame clones, and not every one. The profile shows over 110,000 clones, almost 85% of them singletons. Germline V gene sequence: CDR1 MDHEN, CDR2 SYDVKM. The CDR3 length is 20 residues. J lost 0 bases, V lost 8 bases, and 20 bases had no gene match. This rearrangement joins TRBV28 to TRBJ2-7; TRBD2 aligns across 12 bases. The TCR was taken from a woman aged 55-70 years in good health and CMV-seropositive. The sequenced sample was PBMCs. CDR3 bases: TGTGCCAGCCGCAGACTAGCGGGAGTCCCCCAGGGATTAAGCTCCTACGAGCAGTACTTC. It translates to CASRRLAGVPQGLSSYEQYF. Together with reference TRBV28 and TRBJ2-7, the CDR3 gives the full variable domain: DVKVTQSSRYLVKRTGEKVFLECVQDMDHENMFWYRQDPGLGLRLIYFSYDVKMKEKGDIPEGYSVSREKKERFSLILESASTNQTSMYLCASRRLAGVPQGLSSYEQYFGPGTRLTVT.